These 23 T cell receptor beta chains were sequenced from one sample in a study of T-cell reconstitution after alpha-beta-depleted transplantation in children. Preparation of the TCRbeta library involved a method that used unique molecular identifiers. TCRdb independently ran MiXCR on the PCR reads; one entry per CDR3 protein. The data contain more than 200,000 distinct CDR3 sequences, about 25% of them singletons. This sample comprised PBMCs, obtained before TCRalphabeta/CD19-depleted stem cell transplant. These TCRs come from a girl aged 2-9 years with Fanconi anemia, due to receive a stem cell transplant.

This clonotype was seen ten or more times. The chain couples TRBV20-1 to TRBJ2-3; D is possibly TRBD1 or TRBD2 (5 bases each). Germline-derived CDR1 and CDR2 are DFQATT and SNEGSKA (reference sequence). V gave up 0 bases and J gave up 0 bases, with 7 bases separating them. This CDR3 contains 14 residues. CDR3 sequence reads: CSAREGTSTDTQYF. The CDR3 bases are TGCAGTGCTAGAGAAGGGACGAGCACAGATACGCAGTATTTT.

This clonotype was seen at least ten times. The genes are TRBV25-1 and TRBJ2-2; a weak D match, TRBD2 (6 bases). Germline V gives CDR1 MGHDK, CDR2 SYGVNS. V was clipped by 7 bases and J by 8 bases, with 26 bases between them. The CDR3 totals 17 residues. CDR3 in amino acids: CASIGGRGKGFGGELFF. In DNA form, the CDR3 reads TGTGCCAGCATCGGAGGGCGGGGAAAAGGATTCGGAGGGGAGCTGTTTTTT.

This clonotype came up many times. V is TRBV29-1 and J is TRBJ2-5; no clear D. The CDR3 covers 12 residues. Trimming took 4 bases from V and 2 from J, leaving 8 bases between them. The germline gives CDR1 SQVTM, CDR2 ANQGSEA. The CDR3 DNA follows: TGCAGCGTTGGGCCCACTCAAGAGACCCAGTACTTC. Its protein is CSVGPTQETQYF.

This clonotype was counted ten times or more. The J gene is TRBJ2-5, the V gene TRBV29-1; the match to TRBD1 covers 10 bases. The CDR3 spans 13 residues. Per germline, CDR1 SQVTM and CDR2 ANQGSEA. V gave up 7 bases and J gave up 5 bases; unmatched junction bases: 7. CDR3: CSEGTGVGETQYF. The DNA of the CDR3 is TGCAGCGAGGGGACAGGGGTGGGGGAGACCCAGTACTTC.

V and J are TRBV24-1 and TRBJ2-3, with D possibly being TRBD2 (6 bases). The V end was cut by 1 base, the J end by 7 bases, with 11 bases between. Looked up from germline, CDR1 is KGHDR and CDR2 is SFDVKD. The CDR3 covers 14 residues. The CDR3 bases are TGTGCCACCAGTGATTTCCGGGAGACAAATACGCAGTATTTT. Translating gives CATSDFRETNTQYF.

As DNA, the CDR3 is TGCAGCGTTGAAAAGACAGCCGTGCCCCAGTATTTT. It encodes CSVEKTAVPQYF. This chain connects TRBV29-1 to TRBJ2-3; a possible D gene is TRBD1 (5 bases). The CDR3 consists of 12 residues. Germline V gene lookup returns CDR1 SQVTM and CDR2 ANQGSEA. V was shortened by 2 bases and J by 12 bases, with 15 bases between the two germline ends.

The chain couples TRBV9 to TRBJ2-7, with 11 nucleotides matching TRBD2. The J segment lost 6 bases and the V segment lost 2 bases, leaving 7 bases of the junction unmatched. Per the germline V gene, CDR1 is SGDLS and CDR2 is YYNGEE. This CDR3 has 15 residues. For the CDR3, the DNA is TGTGCCAGCAGCGTTTCTAGCGGGAGGCCCATCGAGCAGTACTTC. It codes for CASSVSSGRPIEQYF. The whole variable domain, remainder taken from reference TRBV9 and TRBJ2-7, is DSGVTQTPKHLITATGQRVTLRCSPRSGDLSVYWYQQSLDQGLQFLIQYYNGEERAKGNILERFSAQQFPDLHSELNLSSLELGDSALYFCASSVSSGRPIEQYFGPGTRLTVT.

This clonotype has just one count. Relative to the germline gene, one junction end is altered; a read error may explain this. CDR3 DNA sequence: TGCAGTGGGGACAGGGGGTCCTTCAATGAGCAGTTCTTC. Translating gives CSGDRGSFNEQFF. The chain carries TRBV29-1 and TRBJ2-1, with 11 bases identical to TRBD1. CDR3 length: 13 amino acids. Germline values: CDR1 SQVTM, CDR2 ANQGSEA.

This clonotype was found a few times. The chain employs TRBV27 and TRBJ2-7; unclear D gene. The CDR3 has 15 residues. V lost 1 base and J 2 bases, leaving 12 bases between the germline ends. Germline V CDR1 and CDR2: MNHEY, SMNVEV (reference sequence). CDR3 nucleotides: TGTGCCAGCAGTTTATGGGCCCCGGCAGCCTACGAGCAGTACTTC. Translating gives CASSLWAPAAYEQYF.

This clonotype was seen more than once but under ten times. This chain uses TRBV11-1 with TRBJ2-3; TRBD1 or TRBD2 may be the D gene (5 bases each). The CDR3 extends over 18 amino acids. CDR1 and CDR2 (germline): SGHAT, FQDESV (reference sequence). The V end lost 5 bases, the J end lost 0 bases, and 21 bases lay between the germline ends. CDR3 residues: CASSVPLGAILSTDTQYF. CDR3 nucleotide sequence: TGTGCCAGCAGCGTACCCCTCGGGGCCATCCTTAGCACAGATACGCAGTATTTT.

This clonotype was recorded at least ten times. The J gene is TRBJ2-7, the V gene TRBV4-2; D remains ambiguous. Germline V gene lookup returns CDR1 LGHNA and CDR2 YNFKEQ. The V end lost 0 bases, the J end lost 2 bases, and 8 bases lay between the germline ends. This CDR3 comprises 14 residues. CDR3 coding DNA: TGTGCCAGCAGCCAAGATGAAGCCCCCTACGAGCAGTACTTC. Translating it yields CASSQDEAPYEQYF.

CDR3 in amino acids: CASSYRQTYEQYF. The CDR3 DNA is TGTGCCAGCAGTTACCGGCAGACCTACGAGCAGTACTTC. The chain couples TRBV6-5 to TRBJ2-7; D not certain. CDR1 MNHEY and CDR2 SVGAGI come from the germline V gene. This CDR3 spans 13 amino acids. The V and J ends lost 2 bases and 2 bases respectively, with 7 bases between them.

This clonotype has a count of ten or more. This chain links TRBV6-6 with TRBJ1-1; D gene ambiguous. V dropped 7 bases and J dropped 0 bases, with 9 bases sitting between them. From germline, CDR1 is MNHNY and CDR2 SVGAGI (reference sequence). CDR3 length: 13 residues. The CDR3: CASMVGMNTEAFF. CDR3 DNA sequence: TGTGCCAGCATGGTAGGCATGAACACTGAAGCTTTCTTT.

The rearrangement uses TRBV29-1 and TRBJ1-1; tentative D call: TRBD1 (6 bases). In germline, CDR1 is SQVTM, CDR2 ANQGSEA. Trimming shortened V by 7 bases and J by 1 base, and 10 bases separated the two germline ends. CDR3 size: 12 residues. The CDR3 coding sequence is TGCAGCGGGATGACAGGGAACACTGAAGCTTTCTTT. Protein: CSGMTGNTEAFF.

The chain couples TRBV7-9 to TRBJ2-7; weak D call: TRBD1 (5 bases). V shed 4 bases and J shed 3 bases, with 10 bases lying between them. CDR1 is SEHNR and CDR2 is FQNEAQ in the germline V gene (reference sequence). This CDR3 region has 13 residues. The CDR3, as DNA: TGTGCCAGCAGCTATGACAGCCTCTACGAGCAGTACTTC. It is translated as CASSYDSLYEQYF.

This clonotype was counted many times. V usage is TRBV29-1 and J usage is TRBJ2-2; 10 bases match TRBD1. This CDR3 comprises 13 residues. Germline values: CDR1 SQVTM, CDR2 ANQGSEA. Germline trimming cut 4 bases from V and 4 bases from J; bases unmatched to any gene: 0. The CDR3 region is CSVGTGGTGELFF. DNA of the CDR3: TGCAGCGTTGGGACAGGGGGCACCGGGGAGCTGTTTTTT.

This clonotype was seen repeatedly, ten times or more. This chain's CDR3 is CSASRAWTGGYEQYF. DNA for the CDR3: TGCAGTGCTAGTAGGGCATGGACAGGGGGCTACGAGCAGTACTTC. The chain links TRBV20-1 to TRBJ2-7; 10 positions match TRBD1. The junction had 8 bases not matched to a gene; V was cut back by 3 bases and J by 3 bases. Germline V CDR1 and CDR2: DFQATT, SNEGSKA (reference sequence). This CDR3 contains 15 residues.

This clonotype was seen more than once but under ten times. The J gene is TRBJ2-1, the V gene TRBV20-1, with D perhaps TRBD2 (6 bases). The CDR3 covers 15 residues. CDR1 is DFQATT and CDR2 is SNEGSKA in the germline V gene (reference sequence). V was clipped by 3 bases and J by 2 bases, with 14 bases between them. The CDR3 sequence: CSASIGTSTYNEQFF. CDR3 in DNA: TGCAGTGCTAGTATCGGGACTTCGACCTACAATGAGCAGTTCTTC.

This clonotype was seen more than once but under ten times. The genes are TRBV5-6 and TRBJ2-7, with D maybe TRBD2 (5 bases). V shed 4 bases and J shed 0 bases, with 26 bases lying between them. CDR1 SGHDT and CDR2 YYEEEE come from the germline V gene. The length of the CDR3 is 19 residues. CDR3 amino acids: CASSPGNGYATTSSYEQYF. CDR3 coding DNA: TGTGCCAGCAGCCCCGGGAATGGGTATGCCACTACGAGCTCCTACGAGCAGTACTTC.

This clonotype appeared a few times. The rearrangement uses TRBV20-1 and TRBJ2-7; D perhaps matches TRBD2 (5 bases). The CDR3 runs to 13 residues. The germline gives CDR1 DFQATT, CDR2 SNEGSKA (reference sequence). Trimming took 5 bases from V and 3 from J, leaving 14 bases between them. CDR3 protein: CSAPRTGIYEQYF. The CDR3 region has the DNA TGCAGTGCTCCCCGGACGGGGATCTACGAGCAGTACTTC.

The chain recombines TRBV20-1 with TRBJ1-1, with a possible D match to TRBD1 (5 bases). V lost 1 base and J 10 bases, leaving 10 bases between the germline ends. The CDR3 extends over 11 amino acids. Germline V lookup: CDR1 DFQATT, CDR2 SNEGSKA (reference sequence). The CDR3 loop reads CSARGRARAFF. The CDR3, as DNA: TGCAGTGCTAGAGGCAGGGCTCGAGCTTTCTTT.

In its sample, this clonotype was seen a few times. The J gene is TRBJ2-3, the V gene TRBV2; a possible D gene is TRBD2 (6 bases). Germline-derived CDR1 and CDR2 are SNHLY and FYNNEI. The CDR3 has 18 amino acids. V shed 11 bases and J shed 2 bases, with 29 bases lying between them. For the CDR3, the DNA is TGTGCCTTCTGTTTCCCGGCGGGAAGACCAAGGGCCACAGATACGCAGTATTTT. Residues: CAFCFPAGRPRATDTQYF.

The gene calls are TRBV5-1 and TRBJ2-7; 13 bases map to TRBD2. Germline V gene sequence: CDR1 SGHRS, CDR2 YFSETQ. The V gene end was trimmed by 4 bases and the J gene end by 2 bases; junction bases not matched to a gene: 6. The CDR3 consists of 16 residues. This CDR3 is CASSPPGLAGTYEQYF. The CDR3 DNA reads TGCGCCAGCAGCCCGCCGGGACTAGCGGGAACCTACGAGCAGTACTTC.